The present T cell receptor (beta chain) was sequenced within a study of blood T cell repertoires in COVID-19. About the study: Donors in the United States, Italy and Spain gave samples during acute or convalescent COVID-19. T cells, B-cell-depleted T cells, or PBMCs provided the cDNA or gDNA that served as material.

Germline lookup yields CDR1 KGHSH and CDR2 LQKENI. The CDR3 spans 15 residues. With respect to this clone: Germline is not matched at one junction end, which may reflect a read error.

Seattle researchers signed up patients amid active infection and tracked them longitudinally. In the original workflow: The assay estimated nucleated cells by amplifying reference gene primers. Data came from immunoSEQ multiplex PCR; TCRdb stores just in-frame clones and leaves some out. The V and J calls and clone size were taken over from that table, and D and trimming were inferred from the DNA. The table records under 110,000 clones, 76% of them present only once. The sample consisted of peripheral blood. The sequence derives from a man aged 80 or over with COVID-19, enrolled during active disease. The V gene is TRBV18, the J gene TRBJ1-4; 8 bases match TRBD1. CDR3 sequence reads: CASSPLGQGREKLFF. Here the CDR3 DNA reads TGTGCCAGCTCTCCACTCGGACAGGGACGCGAAAAACTGTTTTTT.